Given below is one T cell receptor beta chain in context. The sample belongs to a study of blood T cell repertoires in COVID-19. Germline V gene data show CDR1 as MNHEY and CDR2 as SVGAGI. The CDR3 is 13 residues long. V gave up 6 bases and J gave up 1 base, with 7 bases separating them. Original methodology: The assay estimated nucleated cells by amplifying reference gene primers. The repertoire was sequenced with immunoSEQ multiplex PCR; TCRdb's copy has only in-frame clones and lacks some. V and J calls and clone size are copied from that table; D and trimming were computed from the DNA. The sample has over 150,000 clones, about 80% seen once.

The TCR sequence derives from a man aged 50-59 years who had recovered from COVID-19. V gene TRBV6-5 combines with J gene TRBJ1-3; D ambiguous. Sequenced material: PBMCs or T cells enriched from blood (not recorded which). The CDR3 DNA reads TGTGCCAGCAGGAGTGGTTCTGGAAACACCATATATTTT. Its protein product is CASRSGSGNTIYF.